The present entry profiles one T cell receptor (beta chain) with its context. Its antigen is currently unknown. The primer mix had 60 V beta and 13 J beta primers. The method was immunoSEQ multiplex PCR; TCRdb's version includes in-frame clones alone and lacks a portion of them. Among tens of thousands of clones, around 80% were seen once, and the ten largest hold under 2.5%. The data derive from a study of glioma-infiltrating T cells after dendritic cell vaccination. Turning to the study itself: Between about 2002 and 2013, patients got autologous tumor lysate-pulsed dendritic cell vaccines. Study findings and constraints: Higher pretreatment TIL content predicted longer progression-free time and survival.

Germline values: CDR1 SGHTA, CDR2 FQGTGA. V was shortened by 6 bases and J by 5 bases, with 13 bases between the two germline ends. This CDR3 is 13 amino acids long. PBMC were collected before vaccination, two weeks after the third vaccination, and at progression. Sequences were derived from blood, sampled before dendritic cell vaccination. The genes are TRBV7-3 and TRBJ2-5, with D tentatively TRBD2 (6 bases). The clonotype was recovered from a human donor with glioblastoma. The CDR3, as DNA: TGTGCCAGCAGGGGTAGCGGCGGGGAGACCCAGTACTTC. Its protein is CASRGSGGETQYF.